This T cell receptor beta chain was identified in a study of blood T cell repertoires in COVID-19. The assay was immunoSEQ multiplex PCR, and TCRdb's table has in-frame clones only and misses some. The sample shows 15,000 to 20,000 clones, roughly 75% of them seen only once. The CDR3 has 13 amino acids. Germline V gene lookup returns CDR1 SGHDT and CDR2 YYEEEE. V was pared by 4 bases and J by 5 bases, with 12 bases between. Sequencing was done on a sample of peripheral blood. The clonotype comes from a man aged 55 to 70 with active or convalescent COVID-19. The chain has TRBV5-6 and TRBJ2-5; D may be TRBD1 (5 bases). As DNA, the CDR3 is TGTGCCAGCAGCCTCAGGGTCGGGGAGACCCAGTACTTC. Its translation is CASSLRVGETQYF.